This is a list of T cell receptor beta chains from one sample in a study of blood T cells in healthy people across ages. TCRdb analysed the 5' RACE reads with MiXCR anew, one entry per CDR3 protein. The profile covers 580,000 or so distinct CDR3 sequences, with roughly 48% appearing a single time and approximately 25% taken by the ten largest. The sequenced sample consisted of blood. The receptor set was obtained from a man aged 80 or over in good health. Both conserved end residues are part of each CDR3. Each record gives: V gene, J gene, D gene, clone size, CDR3 DNA, CDR3 protein. The D gene is left open where the match is weak. Clone size is stated in some rows and not others, as once, few, many or a class when expanded.

V: TRBV7-2
J: TRBJ2-1
D: .
size: .
DNA: TGTGCCAGCAGCTCCGGGACAATTAGCCATGAGCAGTTCTTC
CDR3: CASSSGTISHEQFF

V: TRBV20-1
J: TRBJ2-7
D: .
size: few
DNA: TGCAGTGCTAGCTTCCCAGGGAGAATCCCCTACGAGCAGTACTTC
CDR3: CSASFPGRIPYEQYF

V: TRBV28
J: TRBJ1-5
D: TRBD1
size: .
DNA: TGTGCCAGCAGTTTCGACAGGGCAGATCAGCCCCAGCATTTT
CDR3: CASSFDRADQPQHF

V: TRBV7-9
J: TRBJ2-5
D: TRBD2
size: .
DNA: TGTGCCAGCAGCCCGCGGACTAGAAAAGAGACCCAGTACTTC
CDR3: CASSPRTRKETQYF

V: TRBV6-2/TRBV6-3
J: TRBJ2-3
D: .
size: .
DNA: TGTGCCAGCAGTTCCGTGCGTGTGTCTAGCACAGATACGCAGTATTTT
CDR3: CASSSVRVSSTDTQYF

V: TRBV7-2
J: TRBJ2-7
D: .
size: few
DNA: TGTGCCAGCGGAAACTCCGAGCAGTACTTC
CDR3: CASGNSEQYF

V: TRBV7-2
J: TRBJ2-7
D: .
size: .
DNA: TGTGCCAGCAGCAGACGGGCCCCGTTCTCCTACGAGCAGTACTTC
CDR3: CASSRRAPFSYEQYF

V: TRBV12-3/TRBV12-4
J: TRBJ1-6
D: .
size: .
DNA: TGTGCCAGCAGTTTAGGTCAGAATAATTCACCCCTCCACTTT
CDR3: CASSLGQNNSPLHF

V: TRBV7-9
J: TRBJ1-5
D: .
size: .
DNA: TGTGCCAGCAGCCGAATTAGCAATCAGCCCCAGCATTTT
CDR3: CASSRISNQPQHF

V: TRBV25-1
J: TRBJ1-6
D: .
size: .
DNA: TGTGCCAGCGGGCAAGTAGAAAATTCACCCCTCCACTTT
CDR3: CASGQVENSPLHF

V: TRBV20-1
J: TRBJ1-3
D: .
size: .
DNA: TGCAGTGCTAGAGCGGCGGGAATGGACACCATATATTTT
CDR3: CSARAAGMDTIYF

V: TRBV7-2
J: TRBJ1-2
D: .
size: .
DNA: TGTGCCAGCAGCCCTGGAGGCAGGCCCTATGGCTACACCTTC
CDR3: CASSPGGRPYGYTF

V: TRBV7-2
J: TRBJ1-2
D: .
size: .
DNA: TGTGCCAGCAGCTTGGCCCCCAGAGATCCTAACTATGGCTACACCTTC
CDR3: CASSLAPRDPNYGYTF

V: TRBV7-6
J: TRBJ2-1
D: TRBD2
size: .
DNA: TGTGCCAGCAGCTTAGCGCCGGGAGGGCCGCTCCCGGGTCAAGATGAGCAGTTCTTC
CDR3: CASSLAPGGPLPGQDEQFF

V: TRBV6-6
J: TRBJ2-4
D: .
size: few
DNA: TGTGCCAGCAAAGGCCAAGGGGACATTCAGTACTTC
CDR3: CASKGQGDIQYF

V: TRBV9
J: TRBJ2-5
D: .
size: few
DNA: TGTGCCAGCAGCGTATCGCCCAGCGGACAAGAGACCCAGTACTTC
CDR3: CASSVSPSGQETQYF

V: TRBV2
J: TRBJ1-2
D: TRBD1
size: .
DNA: TGTGCCAGCAGTAAGGGGGCCGCGGCTAACTATGGCTACACCTTC
CDR3: CASSKGAAANYGYTF

V: TRBV29-1
J: TRBJ1-2
D: .
size: .
DNA: TGCAGCGTTGAGGGGGGACACTATGGCTACACCTTC
CDR3: CSVEGGHYGYTF

V: TRBV12-3/TRBV12-4
J: TRBJ1-5
D: TRBD1
size: .
DNA: TGTGCCAGCAGGGACAGGGGTAGCAATCAGCCCCAGCATTTT
CDR3: CASRDRGSNQPQHF

V: TRBV27
J: TRBJ2-7
D: TRBD2
size: .
DNA: TGTGCCAGCAGAAGACTAGCGGCTACAACCTACGAGCAGTACTTC
CDR3: CASRRLAATTYEQYF

V: TRBV9
J: TRBJ2-7
D: .
size: .
DNA: TGTGCCAGCAGCGTAAATACTTTTGCCGAGCAGTACTTC
CDR3: CASSVNTFAEQYF

V: TRBV28
J: TRBJ2-7
D: TRBD1
size: .
DNA: TGTGCCAGCAGTTTATGGACCGGACAGGGAGGCTACGAGCAGTACTTC
CDR3: CASSLWTGQGGYEQYF

V: TRBV7-2
J: TRBJ1-2
D: .
size: .
DNA: TGTGCCAGCAGCCTCATCGGGGTCGTGGGCGGCTACACCTTC
CDR3: CASSLIGVVGGYTF

V: TRBV7-9
J: TRBJ1-4
D: TRBD1
size: .
DNA: TGTGCCAGCAGCGAGACAGGGGGCTTTCTCTTTAATGAAAAACTGTTTTTT
CDR3: CASSETGGFLFNEKLFF

V: TRBV4-3
J: TRBJ1-1
D: TRBD1
size: few
DNA: TGCGCCAGCAGCCGCCAGGGGACAGGGGCCACTGAAGCTTTCTTT
CDR3: CASSRQGTGATEAFF

V: TRBV10-3
J: TRBJ2-7
D: TRBD2
size: .
DNA: TGTGCCACCCGGGGCAGGGCTAGCGGTCAGTACGAGCAGTACTTC
CDR3: CATRGRASGQYEQYF

V: TRBV6-6
J: TRBJ2-3
D: TRBD2
size: many
DNA: TGTGCCAGCAGTTACTCGCCGAGCGGGAGGACGGGAGTCACGCAGTATTTT
CDR3: CASSYSPSGRTGVTQYF

V: TRBV11-1
J: TRBJ2-1
D: TRBD2
size: .
DNA: TGTGCCAGCAGCTCTAGCGGGGGCGTGTACAATGAGCAGTTCTTC
CDR3: CASSSSGGVYNEQFF

V: TRBV5-1
J: TRBJ2-5
D: TRBD2
size: .
DNA: TGCGCCAGCAGCTTGGCCGGGACTAGCGCCCAAGAGACCCAGTACTTC
CDR3: CASSLAGTSAQETQYF

V: TRBV20-1
J: TRBJ1-4
D: .
size: .
DNA: TGCAGTGCTAGAGCGTTTTCGGGGGAGGGTAATGAAAAACTGTTTTTT
CDR3: CSARAFSGEGNEKLFF

V: TRBV7-2
J: TRBJ2-7
D: .
size: .
DNA: TGTGCCAGCAAACGAGATAAGGGAGCGGCCTACGAGCAGTACTTC
CDR3: CASKRDKGAAYEQYF

V: TRBV7-3
J: TRBJ2-6
D: TRBD1
size: .
DNA: TGTGCCAGCAGCACACAGGGGAGAGGCTCTGGGGCCAACGTCCTGACTTTC
CDR3: CASSTQGRGSGANVLTF

V: TRBV12-3/TRBV12-4
J: TRBJ2-7
D: .
size: few
DNA: TGTGCCAGCCGGACTCCTAGCTCCTACGAGCAGTACTTC
CDR3: CASRTPSSYEQYF

V: TRBV3-1
J: TRBJ2-1
D: .
size: many
DNA: TGTGCCAGCAGCCAGCTCATTGAGCAGTTCTTC
CDR3: CASSQLIEQFF

V: TRBV7-9
J: TRBJ1-2
D: .
size: .
DNA: TGTGCCAGCAGCTCTGAATTTGGACAGGGCTACACCTTC
CDR3: CASSSEFGQGYTF

V: TRBV11-1
J: TRBJ2-4
D: TRBD1
size: .
DNA: TGTGCCAGCAGCTTGAACTTCGGACAGGGATTAGCAACGGCCAAAAACATTCAGTACTTC
CDR3: CASSLNFGQGLATAKNIQYF

V: TRBV14
J: TRBJ2-4
D: .
size: .
DNA: TGTGCCAGCAGCCGTCAGGGAAGAATAGCCAAAAACATTCAGTACTTC
CDR3: CASSRQGRIAKNIQYF

V: TRBV2
J: TRBJ2-7
D: TRBD1
size: .
DNA: TGTGCCAGCAGGGCCGGGACAGGGTGGGACGAGCAGTACTTC
CDR3: CASRAGTGWDEQYF

V: TRBV4-3
J: TRBJ1-1
D: .
size: .
DNA: TGCGCCAGCAGCCCGAACAGGGAAAGTACGACTGAAGCTTTCTTT
CDR3: CASSPNRESTTEAFF

V: TRBV7-2
J: TRBJ2-7
D: TRBD2
size: few
DNA: TGTGCCAGCAGCCCTGAACCTAGCGGCTACGAGCAGTACTTC
CDR3: CASSPEPSGYEQYF

V: TRBV5-1
J: TRBJ2-7
D: .
size: .
DNA: TGCGCCAGCAGTTCCGAGAACGAGAATGAGCAGTACTTC
CDR3: CASSSENENEQYF

V: TRBV9
J: TRBJ2-1
D: .
size: .
DNA: TGTGCCAGCAGCGTTGAACCTACCGGGGTATACAATGAGCAGTTCTTC
CDR3: CASSVEPTGVYNEQFF

V: TRBV5-6
J: TRBJ2-1
D: TRBD2
size: many
DNA: TGTGCCAGCAGCTTCCGACTAGCGGGGGCAGGAGAGCAGTTCTTC
CDR3: CASSFRLAGAGEQFF

V: TRBV25-1
J: TRBJ2-3
D: .
size: few
DNA: TGTACCAGCAGTGACCAGGGTTGGGACACAGATACGCAGTATTTT
CDR3: CTSSDQGWDTDTQYF

V: TRBV20-1
J: TRBJ2-1
D: TRBD2
size: .
DNA: TGCAGTGCTAGACCCCCCAGGGTAGCGGGAGGGAGAAGCTCCTACAATGAGCAGTTCTTC
CDR3: CSARPPRVAGGRSSYNEQFF

V: TRBV4-2
J: TRBJ2-5
D: .
size: many
DNA: TGTGCCAGCAGCCAAGATGGGGATGGAGAGACCCAGTACTTC
CDR3: CASSQDGDGETQYF

V: TRBV7-8
J: TRBJ2-5
D: .
size: few
DNA: TGTGCCAGCAGCCTCGACAAGACCCAGTACTTC
CDR3: CASSLDKTQYF

V: TRBV7-9
J: TRBJ2-3
D: .
size: .
DNA: TGTACCAGCAGCTTGAGTAGACAGATCACAGATACGCAGTATTTT
CDR3: CTSSLSRQITDTQYF

V: TRBV20-1
J: TRBJ2-7
D: TRBD2
size: .
DNA: TGCAGTGCTAAAACCGGGACTAGTCACGGCTACGAGCAGTACTTC
CDR3: CSAKTGTSHGYEQYF

V: TRBV6-5
J: TRBJ1-1
D: TRBD1
size: many
DNA: TGTGCCAGCAGTTACCAGACAGGGGCTGAAGCTTTCTTT
CDR3: CASSYQTGAEAFF

V: TRBV6-5
J: TRBJ2-5
D: TRBD1
size: many
DNA: TGTGCCAGCAGTTACGAAGGACAGGGGAAGGGAGAGACCCAGTACTTC
CDR3: CASSYEGQGKGETQYF

V: TRBV18
J: TRBJ1-1
D: .
size: few
DNA: TGTGCCAGCTCACCAGACAGGTCCCGACCGAACACTGAAGCTTTCTTT
CDR3: CASSPDRSRPNTEAFF

V: TRBV29-1
J: TRBJ1-1
D: .
size: .
DNA: TGCAGCGTAGTGAGGGCGGCGAAGGCTTTCTTT
CDR3: CSVVRAAKAFF

V: TRBV20-1
J: TRBJ2-7
D: .
size: .
DNA: TGCAGTGGTCAGGGAGGAGGCCAGCAGTACTTC
CDR3: CSGQGGGQQYF

V: TRBV7-2
J: TRBJ2-3
D: TRBD2
size: .
DNA: TGTGCCAGCAGCCAGCTTGCTAGCGGCTCAGATACGCAGTATTTT
CDR3: CASSQLASGSDTQYF

V: TRBV29-1
J: TRBJ2-5
D: .
size: .
DNA: TGCAGCGTTGAAAAGCCGGGGGAGACCCAGTACTTC
CDR3: CSVEKPGETQYF

V: TRBV12-3/TRBV12-4
J: TRBJ2-7
D: TRBD1
size: .
DNA: TGTGCCAGCAGGTCCGGGACAGGTGCCTACAATGAGCAGTACTTC
CDR3: CASRSGTGAYNEQYF

V: TRBV24-1
J: TRBJ2-5
D: .
size: .
DNA: TGTGCCACCAGTGCCAAGACAGGCAGCCAAGAGACCCAGTACTTC
CDR3: CATSAKTGSQETQYF

V: TRBV30
J: TRBJ2-3
D: .
size: .
DNA: TGTGCCTGGAGTGTTCGGAGCACAGATACGCAGTATTTT
CDR3: CAWSVRSTDTQYF